The rows below give T cell receptor beta chains drawn from one sample of a study of cytomegalovirus exposure and HLA in healthy donors. Profiled with immunoSEQ multiplex PCR; TCRdb holds only in-frame clones, not every one. Of hundreds of thousands of clones in the sample, about three quarters were seen once. Sequencing was carried out using PBMCs. The receptors here all came from a woman in her sixties in good health and CMV-seropositive. Both conserved end residues are part of each CDR3. A D gene is named only where the DNA matches it firmly. Only part of the rows carry a size: once, few, many, or a class if the clone is expanded.

v_gene	abundance	d_gene	j_gene	CDR3aa	CDR3nt
TRBV15	.	TRBD1	TRBJ2-7	CATSRTLGQGTEQYF	TGTGCCACCAGCAGGACTCTAGGACAGGGGACCGAGCAGTACTTC
TRBV10-3	.	TRBD1	TRBJ2-2	CAISEQGAGGELFF	TGTGCCATCAGTGAGCAGGGGGCAGGCGGGGAGCTGTTTTTT
TRBV7-9	.	.	TRBJ2-3	CASSQSLNVGFSTDTQYF	TGTGCCAGCAGCCAAAGCCTAAACGTCGGGTTTAGCACAGATACGCAGTATTTT
TRBV4-2	.	.	TRBJ2-6	CASSQDWQNSGANVLTF	TGTGCCAGCAGCCAAGATTGGCAGAACTCTGGGGCCAACGTCCTGACTTTC
TRBV2	.	TRBD2	TRBJ2-1	CASTLAGGPIEQFF	TGTGCCAGCACCCTAGCGGGAGGGCCTATTGAGCAGTTCTTC
TRBV28	.	.	TRBJ1-1	CASSREGGNTEAFF	TGTGCCAGCAGTCGAGAAGGGGGTAACACTGAAGCTTTCTTT
TRBV7-2	.	TRBD2	TRBJ2-7	CASSFSGGVTYEQYF	TGTGCCAGCAGCTTTAGCGGGGGGGTTACCTACGAGCAGTACTTC
TRBV5-1	.	.	TRBJ1-2	CASSLGTGEGYTF	TGCGCCAGCAGCTTAGGGACGGGAGAAGGCTACACCTTC
TRBV6-1	.	.	TRBJ2-7	CASSEIGGRGYEQYF	TGTGCCAGCAGTGAGATAGGAGGCAGGGGTTACGAGCAGTACTTC
TRBV5-1	.	.	TRBJ1-1	CASSLDREQAFF	TGCGCCAGCAGCTTGGACCGGGAACAAGCTTTCTTT
TRBV4-2	.	.	TRBJ1-2	CASSQDGAVPSYGYTF	TGTGCCAGCAGCCAAGATGGGGCAGTGCCTTCCTATGGCTACACCTTC
TRBV9	few	.	TRBJ2-5	CASSVGGGQAWETQYF	TGTGCCAGCAGCGTAGGTGGGGGCCAGGCATGGGAGACCCAGTACTTC
TRBV5-1	.	TRBD1	TRBJ2-7	CASSSEPPGQGPEQYF	TGCGCCAGCAGCTCAGAACCTCCGGGACAGGGCCCCGAGCAGTACTTC
TRBV18	.	TRBD1	TRBJ1-1	CASLTGYAGHTEAFF	TGTGCCAGCTTGACAGGGTACGCGGGGCACACTGAAGCTTTCTTT
TRBV12-5	.	TRBD2	TRBJ2-5	CASGLSGGETQYF	TGTGCTAGTGGTTTGTCGGGGGGAGAGACCCAGTACTTC
TRBV28	.	.	TRBJ2-2	CASQGNRVTGELFF	TGTGCCAGCCAGGGGAATCGGGTCACCGGGGAGCTGTTTTTT
TRBV7-6	.	TRBD1	TRBJ1-2	CASSPGQDYYGYTF	TGTGCCAGCAGCCCCGGACAGGATTACTATGGCTACACCTTC
TRBV11-2	.	.	TRBJ2-1	CASSETYRSSEQFF	TGTGCCAGCAGCGAAACTTACCGATCTAGTGAGCAGTTCTTC
TRBV5-4	.	.	TRBJ2-5	CASSFRLAGRETQYF	TGTGCCAGCAGCTTTCGGCTAGCAGGTCGGGAGACCCAGTACTTC
TRBV11-3	.	TRBD2	TRBJ2-1	CASSFPSSGRGNEQFF	TGTGCCAGCAGCTTCCCAAGTAGCGGGAGGGGGAATGAGCAGTTCTTC
TRBV5-1	.	TRBD2	TRBJ2-3	CASSYTSGRRPDTQYF	TGCGCCAGCAGCTACACTAGCGGGAGGCGACCAGATACGCAGTATTTT
TRBV4-1	.	TRBD2	TRBJ2-1	CASSQDLASGRYNEQFF	TGCGCCAGCAGCCAAGATCTGGCTAGCGGGAGATACAATGAGCAGTTCTTC
TRBV4-2	.	TRBD1	TRBJ1-5	CASSPQITGTGYNQPQHF	TGTGCCAGCAGCCCACAGATTACCGGGACAGGTTACAATCAGCCCCAGCATTTT
TRBV5-1	.	.	TRBJ1-2	CASSEGRRQNYGYTF	TGCGCCAGCAGCGAGGGAAGAAGGCAGAACTATGGCTACACCTTC
TRBV5-1	.	.	TRBJ2-5	CASTLSSAGKETQYF	TGCGCCAGCACCCTGAGTAGCGCGGGGAAGGAGACCCAGTACTTC
TRBV28	once	.	TRBJ1-1	CASSFWGGLGVEAFF	TGTGCCAGCAGTTTTTGGGGGGGGCTTGGTGTTGAAGCTTTCTTT
TRBV7-2	.	TRBD1	TRBJ2-2	CASSAATGTGELFF	TGTGCCAGCAGCGCGGCGACAGGGACCGGGGAGCTGTTTTTT
TRBV6-1	.	TRBD1	TRBJ1-2	CASSARTGGNGYTF	TGTGCCAGCAGTGCCCGGACAGGGGGTAATGGCTACACCTTC
TRBV30	once	.	TRBJ1-1	CAWSKQGANTEAFF	TGTGCCTGGAGTAAACAGGGTGCAAACACTGAAGCTTTCTTT
TRBV29-1	.	TRBD2	TRBJ2-1	CSVEGLAGGLHYNEQFF	TGCAGCGTTGAGGGACTAGCGGGGGGCCTTCATTACAATGAGCAGTTCTTC
TRBV9	.	.	TRBJ1-2	CASSVEGGYTF	TGTGCCAGCAGCGTAGAGGGGGGCTACACCTTC
TRBV7-3	.	TRBD2	TRBJ2-3	CASSHERGTTDTQYF	TGTGCCAGCAGTCACGAGCGGGGGACCACAGATACGCAGTATTTT
TRBV6-5	.	.	TRBJ1-3	CASSPQAWGNTIYF	TGTGCCAGCAGTCCCCAGGCCTGGGGAAACACCATATATTTT
TRBV29-1	once	.	TRBJ2-7	CSVGRGGGEQYF	TGCAGCGTTGGAAGGGGGGGAGGCGAGCAGTACTTC
TRBV6-1	.	.	TRBJ1-5	CASSERQGAHGGQPQHF	TGTGCCAGCAGTGAGCGTCAGGGAGCCCACGGGGGGCAGCCCCAGCATTTT
TRBV28	few	.	TRBJ1-2	CASSQGNYGYTF	TGTGCCAGCAGTCAGGGTAACTATGGCTACACCTTC
TRBV18	.	.	TRBJ2-7	CASSPRLGQAYEQYF	TGTGCCAGCTCACCAAGACTGGGACAAGCCTACGAGCAGTACTTC
TRBV6-1	.	TRBD1	TRBJ2-4	CASSGTGNGKNIQYF	TGTGCCAGCAGCGGGACAGGGAACGGCAAAAACATTCAGTACTTC
TRBV9	.	TRBD1	TRBJ1-2	CASSTRTGGGYTF	TGTGCCAGCAGCACCCGGACAGGGGGCGGCTACACCTTC
TRBV29-1	few	.	TRBJ1-2	CSTYREGPYGYTF	TGCAGCACCTACAGGGAGGGGCCCTATGGCTACACCTTC
TRBV9	.	.	TRBJ1-2	CASSLWGGAVPYGYTF	TGTGCCAGCAGCCTATGGGGGGGGGCAGTGCCCTATGGCTACACCTTC